The rows below give T cell receptor beta chains drawn from one sample of a study of OX40 agonist ivuxolimab in advanced cancers. The protocol was immunoSEQ multiplex PCR, while the TCRdb copy is restricted to in-frame clones and leaves out a portion. The table includes tens of thousands of clones, more than 85% detected once. Material: CD4+ or CD8+ T cells sorted from blood, obtained in a trial of the OX40 agonist ivuxolimab. All receptors derive from an adult with an advanced solid tumor such as melanoma, head and neck, liver or kidney cancer. The CDR3 runs from the conserved cysteine through the conserved F or W. A D gene is named only where the DNA matches it firmly. The listing skips clone size in some rows; elsewhere it reads once, few, many or a size class.

D: TRBD1; V: TRBV5-4; J: TRBJ1-6; size: NA; DNA: TGTGCCAGCAGCTTGGGGGGCAGGGGGCGCAGGGTCGGTTCACCCCTCCACTTT; CDR3: CASSLGGRGRRVGSPLHF
D: NA; V: TRBV5-5; J: TRBJ1-1; size: NA; DNA: TGTGCCAGCAGCTATATTACGGACACTGAAGCTTTCTTT; CDR3: CASSYITDTEAFF
D: NA; V: TRBV11-2; J: TRBJ1-1; size: NA; DNA: TGTGCCAGCAGCCGAGTACAGGGCTTGAACACTGAAGCTTTCTTT; CDR3: CASSRVQGLNTEAFF
D: NA; V: TRBV6-1; J: TRBJ2-3; size: NA; DNA: TGTGCCAGCAGCCCACAGGGATATAATACAGATACGCAGTATTTT; CDR3: CASSPQGYNTDTQYF
D: NA; V: TRBV15; J: TRBJ2-7; size: NA; DNA: TGTGCCACCAGCAGAGATGGAGGAGGCTACGAGCAGTACTTC; CDR3: CATSRDGGGYEQYF
D: NA; V: TRBV19; J: TRBJ2-7; size: NA; DNA: TGTGCCAGTAAAACTGAAACCTACGAGCAGTACTTC; CDR3: CASKTETYEQYF
D: NA; V: TRBV19; J: TRBJ1-5; size: NA; DNA: TGTGCCAGTAGGTTGGACGCGAGCAATCAGCCCCAGCATTTT; CDR3: CASRLDASNQPQHF
D: NA; V: TRBV2; J: TRBJ1-5; size: medium-sized; DNA: TGTGCCAGCAGTGAGTCCGTCGGCAGCTATAGCAATCAGCCCCAGCATTTT; CDR3: CASSESVGSYSNQPQHF
D: NA; V: TRBV7-7; J: TRBJ1-1; size: once; DNA: TGTGCTAGCAGCTTAGATCCGAGGACTGAAGCTTTCTTT; CDR3: CASSLDPRTEAFF
D: NA; V: TRBV4-1; J: TRBJ1-1; size: once; DNA: TGCGCCAGCAGCCAAGTAAGGTCTGGGGACACTGAAGCTTTCTTT; CDR3: CASSQVRSGDTEAFF
D: TRBD1; V: TRBV7-9; J: TRBJ2-3; size: once; DNA: TGTGCCAGCAGCCCACCGGGACAGGCCACAGATACGCAGTATTTT; CDR3: CASSPPGQATDTQYF
D: NA; V: TRBV6-6; J: TRBJ1-3; size: medium-sized; DNA: TGTGCCAGCAGCCCCAGAGGAAGTCACTCTGGAAACACCATATATTTT; CDR3: CASSPRGSHSGNTIYF
D: NA; V: TRBV30; J: TRBJ1-2; size: NA; DNA: TGTGCCTGGAGTAAATCAGTCGTTTATGGCTACACCTTC; CDR3: CAWSKSVVYGYTF
D: NA; V: TRBV12-5; J: TRBJ2-2; size: NA; DNA: TGTGCTAGCCGGGACCGTGAAAGCGCCGGGGAGCTGTTTTTT; CDR3: CASRDRESAGELFF
D: TRBD2; V: TRBV11-3; J: TRBJ2-1; size: NA; DNA: TGTGCCAGCAGCTCCGGAGCGGGGGGGACCTACAATGAGCAGTTCTTC; CDR3: CASSSGAGGTYNEQFF
D: TRBD1; V: TRBV6-5; J: TRBJ1-2; size: NA; DNA: TGTGCCAGCACCCCTGGGACAGGGTATGGCTACACCTTC; CDR3: CASTPGTGYGYTF
D: NA; V: TRBV4-3; J: TRBJ2-2; size: once; DNA: TGCGCCAGCAGCCAAGTTACTGTCAGGAACACCGGGGAGCTGTTTTTT; CDR3: CASSQVTVRNTGELFF
D: NA; V: TRBV6-5; J: TRBJ2-2; size: NA; DNA: TGTGCCAGCAGTTACTGGGCCGGGGAGCTGTTTTTT; CDR3: CASSYWAGELFF
D: NA; V: TRBV7-9; J: TRBJ1-4; size: NA; DNA: TGTGCCAGCAGCTTAGCCGGATGGGGCGAAAAACTGTTTTTT; CDR3: CASSLAGWGEKLFF
D: NA; V: TRBV11-2; J: TRBJ2-7; size: NA; DNA: TGTGCCAGCAGCTTAGATCACCGGGTCTCCTACGAGCAGTACTTC; CDR3: CASSLDHRVSYEQYF
D: TRBD1; V: TRBV29-1; J: TRBJ1-2; size: NA; DNA: TGCAGCGTTGAAGATAGGGCAGGGGGAAGCGGAGGCTACACCTTC; CDR3: CSVEDRAGGSGGYTF
D: TRBD1; V: TRBV11-1; J: TRBJ1-1; size: NA; DNA: TGTGCCAGCAGCTTAGAGCGGACAGGGGAAGCTTTCTTT; CDR3: CASSLERTGEAFF
D: TRBD2; V: TRBV11-2; J: TRBJ2-1; size: NA; DNA: TGTGCCAGCAGCTTGACTAGCGGATCTTACAATGAGCAGTTCTTC; CDR3: CASSLTSGSYNEQFF
D: TRBD1; V: TRBV27; J: TRBJ2-7; size: NA; DNA: TGTGCCAGCAGTTTGCCGGGACAGGGGATCTACGAGCAGTACTTC; CDR3: CASSLPGQGIYEQYF
D: TRBD2; V: TRBV29-1; J: TRBJ2-1; size: once; DNA: TGCAGCGCTGGGACTAGCGGGGGACCAAATGAGCAGTTCTTC; CDR3: CSAGTSGGPNEQFF
D: NA; V: TRBV10-1; J: TRBJ2-1; size: NA; DNA: TGCGCCAGCAGTCTCGAACAGGGATTTCATCTTGATGAGCAGTTCTTC; CDR3: CASSLEQGFHLDEQFF
D: TRBD1; V: TRBV15; J: TRBJ2-2; size: NA; DNA: TGTGCCACCAGCAGAGAGGGACAGGGGGCACACGGGGAGCTGTTTTTT; CDR3: CATSREGQGAHGELFF
D: NA; V: TRBV5-5; J: TRBJ2-5; size: NA; DNA: TGTGCCAGCAGCTTCCGAGTGTACCAAGAGACCCAGTACTTC; CDR3: CASSFRVYQETQYF
D: NA; V: TRBV28; J: TRBJ1-2; size: NA; DNA: TGTGCCACCTGGGACCAAGCAAGCTATGGCTACACCTTC; CDR3: CATWDQASYGYTF
D: NA; V: TRBV29-1; J: TRBJ1-1; size: NA; DNA: TGCAGCGTTGTGGTGAACACTGAAGCTTTCTTT; CDR3: CSVVVNTEAFF
D: NA; V: TRBV7-6; J: TRBJ2-3; size: NA; DNA: TGTGCCAGCAGCTTAGGTCCAGGCCTCGAGTATACGCAGTATTTT; CDR3: CASSLGPGLEYTQYF
D: NA; V: TRBV19; J: TRBJ2-7; size: NA; DNA: TGTGCCAGTAGATCCCCTAGCAACCACGAGCAGTACTTC; CDR3: CASRSPSNHEQYF
D: NA; V: TRBV6-5; J: TRBJ1-1; size: NA; DNA: TGTGCCAGCAGCTCCACGCGAGGGATCGAAACTGAAGCTTTCTTT; CDR3: CASSSTRGIETEAFF
D: TRBD1; V: TRBV7-2; J: TRBJ2-6; size: NA; DNA: TGTGCCAGCAGTCGGGACAGAACTGGGGCCAACGTCCTGACTTTC; CDR3: CASSRDRTGANVLTF
D: NA; V: TRBV27; J: TRBJ1-1; size: NA; DNA: TGTGCCAGCAGTTTACGCCCGGACACTGAAGCTTTCTTT; CDR3: CASSLRPDTEAFF
D: NA; V: TRBV5-4; J: TRBJ1-2; size: NA; DNA: TGTGCCAGCAGCTTGGCAGGGGTCCCGGAGGGCTACACCTTC; CDR3: CASSLAGVPEGYTF
D: NA; V: TRBV7-2; J: TRBJ2-4; size: NA; DNA: TGTGCCAGCAGCTTATATCTAGTAGCAAACATTCAGTACTTC; CDR3: CASSLYLVANIQYF
D: NA; V: TRBV10-3; J: TRBJ1-1; size: NA; DNA: TGTGCCATCAATTCAGGGGTGAACACTGAAGCTTTCTTT; CDR3: CAINSGVNTEAFF
D: NA; V: TRBV2; J: TRBJ1-5; size: NA; DNA: TGTGCCAGCAGTGAAAATGTAGATCAGCCCCAGCATTTT; CDR3: CASSENVDQPQHF
D: TRBD1; V: TRBV7-8; J: TRBJ2-1; size: NA; DNA: TGTGCCAGCAGCTCCCTACAGGGGGGCTCCTACAATGAGCAGTTCTTC; CDR3: CASSSLQGGSYNEQFF
D: TRBD1; V: TRBV7-2; J: TRBJ2-7; size: NA; DNA: TGTGCCAGCAGCCATCAAAACCGTGTAGGGACAGTCTACGAGCAGTACTTC; CDR3: CASSHQNRVGTVYEQYF
D: TRBD1; V: TRBV5-1; J: TRBJ2-7; size: medium-sized; DNA: TGCGCCAGCAGCCCAAGGACAGGGGGTCCCTACGAGCAGTACTTC; CDR3: CASSPRTGGPYEQYF
D: NA; V: TRBV7-2; J: TRBJ1-2; size: NA; DNA: TGTGCCAGCAGCTTAATGCAGGGGAGTAAATATGGCTACACCTTC; CDR3: CASSLMQGSKYGYTF
D: NA; V: TRBV30; J: TRBJ2-7; size: NA; DNA: TGTGCCTGGAGTGGGGGCGGGCCGACCTACGAGCAGTACTTC; CDR3: CAWSGGGPTYEQYF
D: NA; V: TRBV11-3; J: TRBJ2-5; size: NA; DNA: TGTGCCAGCAGCTTACGGACAGATCAAGAGACCCAGTACTTC; CDR3: CASSLRTDQETQYF